Presented here are 8 T cell receptor beta chains from one specimen sequenced in a study of T cell repertoires and HLA-DP antigens. Profiled with immunoSEQ multiplex PCR; TCRdb holds only in-frame clones, not every one. The data show approximately 110,000 clones, 80% to 95% seen once. Their specific antigens are unknown. The sequenced sample consisted of CD4+ T cells from PBMCs. The receptors originated from a woman aged 18-30 years in good health and CMV-seronegative.

This chain joins TRBV12-5 and TRBJ2-5, with TRBD2 identical over 12 bases. CDR1 is LGHNT, CDR2 FRNRAP, per germline. After removal of 4 bases from V and 7 bases from J, the junction contained 13 bases not matched to a gene. CDR3 size: 17 residues. CDR3 loop: CASGSGLAGGVGWTQYF. The DNA for the CDR3 is TGTGCTAGTGGTTCCGGCCTAGCGGGGGGGGTTGGGTGGACCCAGTACTTC.

The rearrangement joins TRBV30 to TRBJ2-3; D might be TRBD1 (6 bases). CDR1 and CDR2 (germline): GTSNPN, SVGIG (reference sequence). CDR3 length: 15 residues. Trimming took 4 bases from V and 3 from J, leaving 17 bases between them. CDR3 nucleotides: TGTGCCTGGAACGGGGTGAGAGGGGGAACAGATACGCAGTATTTT. Protein product: CAWNGVRGGTDTQYF.

The chain is built from TRBV6-4 and TRBJ2-1; 9 bases are a match to TRBD2. The J segment lost 8 bases and the V segment lost 6 bases, leaving 20 bases of the junction unmatched. In germline, CDR1 is MRHNA, CDR2 SNTAGT. The length of the CDR3 is 18 residues. CDR3 DNA sequence: TGTGCCAGCAGCCCGGGACTAGCTACTCATCCTGCGCGGTATGAGCAGTTCTTC. This encodes CASSPGLATHPARYEQFF.

The gene calls are TRBV18 and TRBJ1-1; 7 bases are a match to TRBD1. Germline-derived CDR1 and CDR2 are KGHSH and LQKENI. Unmatched junction bases numbered 9, after V lost 3 bases and J lost 5 bases. This CDR3 has 15 residues. CDR3 sequence: CASSPRTGGETEAFF. In DNA form, the CDR3 reads TGTGCCAGCTCACCTCGGACAGGTGGAGAAACTGAAGCTTTCTTT. The variable domain in full, completed from reference TRBV18 and TRBJ1-1, reads NAGVMQNPRHLVRRRGQEARLRCSPMKGHSHVYWYRQLPEEGLKFMVYLQKENIIDESGMPKERFSAEFPKEGPSILRIQQVVRGDSAAYFCASSPRTGGETEAFFGQGTRLTVV.

The chain combines TRBV28 with TRBJ2-1; D is perhaps TRBD2 (5 bases). The CDR3 has 15 residues. The V end was cut by 6 bases, the J end by 6 bases, with 18 bases between. Germline-derived CDR1 and CDR2 are MDHEN and SYDVKM. DNA of the CDR3: TGTGCCAGCAGCCCCCCTACTAGGGCCTCCAATGAGCAGTTCTTC. This sequence encodes CASSPPTRASNEQFF.

J is TRBJ1-2 and V is TRBV15; D is undetermined. V shed 1 base and J shed 9 bases, with 9 bases lying between them. The CDR3 runs 12 residues. CDR1 LNHNV and CDR2 YYDKDF come from the germline V gene (reference sequence). The CDR3 DNA follows: TGTGCCACCAGCAGAGGGCCGTGGAGCTACACCTTC. It codes for CATSRGPWSYTF.

This rearrangement joins TRBV28 to TRBJ2-5; 12 bases line up with TRBD2. The V and J ends lost 2 bases and 7 bases, in that order; junction bases with no gene match: 8. The CDR3 extends over 16 amino acids. Germline values: CDR1 MDHEN, CDR2 SYDVKM. CDR3: CASSLNPSGGAGTQYF. CDR3 nucleotide sequence: TGTGCCAGCAGTTTAAATCCTAGCGGGGGGGCAGGGACCCAGTACTTC. The whole variable domain, filled in from reference TRBV28 and TRBJ2-5, reads DVKVTQSSRYLVKRTGEKVFLECVQDMDHENMFWYRQDPGLGLRLIYFSYDVKMKEKGDIPEGYSVSREKKERFSLILESASTNQTSMYLCASSLNPSGGAGTQYFGPGTRLLVL.

The chain employs TRBV9 and TRBJ1-3; D unresolved. Germline CDR1 reads SGDLS; CDR2 reads YYNGEE. V was clipped by 0 bases and J by 0 bases, with 13 bases between them. The CDR3 has 17 amino acids. The CDR3 sequence is CASSVDSGGHSGNTIYF. The DNA of the CDR3 is TGTGCCAGCAGCGTAGATTCTGGCGGCCACTCTGGAAACACCATATATTTT.